This passage covers 31 T cell receptor beta chains from one sample sequenced in a study of spatial heterogeneity in lung cancer. TCRdb fed the 5' RACE reads into MiXCR, producing one record per CDR3 protein. The data show 45,000 or so distinct CDR3 sequences, 7.6% seen once. Indicated time point: sample taken at primary tumor resection. No cells were sorted before sequencing. The whole RNA sequenced was extracted from tumor, nontumor lung or frozen PBMC. The sample consisted of PBMCs, taken at surgery. The receptors here all came from a female donor with early-stage non-small cell lung cancer.

This clonotype has more than one count but fewer than ten. V gene TRBV12-3 or TRBV12-4 combines with J gene TRBJ1-5, with TRBD1 identical over 11 bases. The CDR3 is 15 residues long. Trimming took 6 bases from V and 6 from J; bases not matched to a gene: 7. The DNA of the CDR3 is TGTGCCAGCAGGTCGGGGACAGGGGGAGTTCAGCCCCAGCATTTT. This encodes CASRSGTGGVQPQHF.

This clonotype was counted between two and nine times. The rearrangement uses TRBV6-2 or TRBV6-3 and TRBJ1-1; 7 positions agree with TRBD1. This CDR3 comprises 16 residues. V lost 6 bases to trimming and J lost 0 bases; unmatched junction nucleotides: 10. The germline V gene encodes CDR1 MNHEY and CDR2 SVGEGT. CDR3 amino acids: CASSKQGTVLNTEAFF. The CDR3 DNA follows: TGTGCCAGCAGCAAACAGGGGACGGTTTTGAACACTGAAGCTTTCTTT.

The CDR3 spells CASRSGGNTEAFF. In nucleotides, the CDR3 is TGCGCCAGCAGAAGCGGCGGGAACACTGAAGCTTTCTTT. The genes are TRBV10-2 and TRBJ1-1; D unclear. This CDR3 contains 13 residues. The V gene's germline CDR1 is WSHSY and CDR2 SAAADI. Trimming stripped 6 bases from V and 1 base from J, with 9 bases between.

This clonotype was detected ten times or more. This sequence joins TRBV29-1 and TRBJ2-2, with D unresolved. Trimming cost V 0 bases and J 2 bases, with 10 bases left between them. Per germline, CDR1 SQVTM and CDR2 ANQGSEA. This CDR3 spans 15 amino acids. CDR3 sequence: CSVEDNAVNTGELFF. Written as DNA, the CDR3 is TGCAGCGTTGAAGATAACGCAGTAAACACCGGGGAGCTGTTTTTT.

The chain is built from TRBV6-2 or TRBV6-3 and TRBJ2-3; 11 bases line up with TRBD2. This CDR3 is built from 17 residues. CDR1 is MNHEY, CDR2 SVGEGT, per germline. J gave up 3 bases and V 2 bases, and 7 bases lay outside the gene matches. CDR3 in amino acids: CASSYLSGGVPTDTQYF. The CDR3 DNA is TGTGCCAGCAGTTACCTTAGCGGGGGGGTTCCTACAGATACGCAGTATTTT.

This chain uses TRBV5-8 with TRBJ2-7; 10 bases fit TRBD1. Per the germline V gene, CDR1 is SGHTS and CDR2 is YDEGEE. The CDR3 consists of 16 residues. The trim removed 1 base at V and 1 base at J, leaving 5 bases unmatched. CDR3 sequence: CASSLYSGQGSYEQYF. CDR3 bases: TGTGCCAGCAGCTTGTATTCGGGACAGGGGTCCTACGAGCAGTACTTC.

V usage is TRBV7-8 and J usage is TRBJ2-1, with 8 nucleotides matching TRBD2. J was trimmed by 6 bases and V by 4 bases; bases with no gene match: 2. Per the germline V gene, CDR1 is SGHVS and CDR2 is FQNEAQ. CDR3 size: 13 residues. The CDR3 loop is CASSSRGGNEQFF. The DNA of the CDR3 is TGTGCCAGCAGCTCCCGGGGGGGCAATGAGCAGTTCTTC. Looking up the rest from reference TRBV7-8 and TRBJ2-1 gives the full variable domain: GAGVSQSPRYKVAKRGQDVALRCDPISGHVSLFWYQQALGQGPEFLTYFQNEAQLDKSGLPSDRFFAERPEGSVSTLKIQRTQQEDSAVYLCASSSRGGNEQFFGPGTRLTVL.

In its sample, this clonotype was seen many times. The chain uses TRBV28 and TRBJ1-5; possible D gene TRBD1, 6 bases. Trimming shortened V by 6 bases and J by 1 base, and 10 bases separated the two germline ends. The CDR3 extends over 14 amino acids. Looked up from germline, CDR1 is MDHEN and CDR2 is SYDVKM. The CDR3: CASSYDRSNQPQHF. For the CDR3, the DNA is TGTGCCAGCAGCTATGACAGGAGCAATCAGCCCCAGCATTTT. Full variable domain (remainder filled in from reference TRBV28 and TRBJ1-5): DVKVTQSSRYLVKRTGEKVFLECVQDMDHENMFWYRQDPGLGLRLIYFSYDVKMKEKGDIPEGYSVSREKKERFSLILESASTNQTSMYLCASSYDRSNQPQHFGDGTRLSIL.

This clonotype was seen at least ten times. Written as DNA, the CDR3 is TGTGCCAGCTCACCTCTGGCAGCTGGGACTAGCGGATCCGGGGAGCTGTTTTTT. Protein sequence: CASSPLAAGTSGSGELFF. The chain carries TRBV18 and TRBJ2-2; 11 bases are a match to TRBD2. The CDR3 has 18 residues. Germline assignment: CDR1 KGHSH and CDR2 LQKENI. With V trimmed by 3 bases and J by 6 bases, 12 bases remained unmatched. Combining the CDR3 with reference TRBV18 and TRBJ2-2 gives the whole variable domain NAGVMQNPRHLVRRRGQEARLRCSPMKGHSHVYWYRQLPEEGLKFMVYLQKENIIDESGMPKERFSAEFPKEGPSILRIQQVVRGDSAAYFCASSPLAAGTSGSGELFFGEGSRLTVL.

At least ten counts were recorded for this clonotype. The chain carries TRBV19 and TRBJ2-1; a possible D gene is TRBD1 (6 bases). The CDR3 sequence is 15 residues long. The V and J ends lost 6 bases and 0 bases respectively, with 12 bases between them. From germline, CDR1 is LNHDA and CDR2 SQIVND (reference sequence). CDR3 sequence (DNA): TGTGCCAGTAGATCGGACAGAAGCTCCTACAATGAGCAGTTCTTC. Translation: CASRSDRSSYNEQFF. Complete variable domain (other parts from reference TRBV19 and TRBJ2-1): DGGITQSPKYLFRKEGQNVTLSCEQNLNHDAMYWYRQDPGQGLRLIYYSQIVNDFQKGDIAEGYSVSREKKESFPLTVTSAQKNPTAFYLCASRSDRSSYNEQFFGPGTRLTVL.

V and J are TRBV6-6 and TRBJ2-7, with D maybe TRBD2 (6 bases). The CDR3 is made up of 14 amino acids. Germline CDR1 is MNHNY and CDR2 is SVGAGI (reference sequence). Trimming left V 5 bases short and J 4 bases short, with 15 bases between. The chain's CDR3 is CASSSPGLAYEQYF. The CDR3 DNA reads as TGTGCCAGCAGTAGCCCGGGACTTGCTTACGAGCAGTACTTC.

This clonotype was counted only a few times. The rearrangement links TRBV7-2 to TRBJ1-6; TRBD1 agrees at 9 bases. The V gene's germline CDR1 is SGHTA and CDR2 FQGNSA. V was pared by 6 bases and J by 10 bases, with 7 bases of the junction left unmatched. This CDR3 region has 14 residues. In nucleotides, the CDR3 is TGTGCCAGCAGTTACAGGGGGCTGGAGTCACCCCTCCACTTT. It translates to CASSYRGLESPLHF.

The chain links TRBV7-2 to TRBJ1-4; D possibly corresponds to TRBD1 (5 bases). The V and J ends lost 2 bases and 8 bases respectively, with 15 bases between them. This CDR3 has 15 amino acids. CDR1 is SGHTA and CDR2 is FQGNSA in the germline V gene. The CDR3 loop reads CASSLSAGTGEKLFF. CDR3 DNA sequence: TGTGCCAGCAGCTTAAGTGCGGGAACAGGAGAAAAACTGTTTTTT.

The table lists this clonotype with many counts. The chain is built from TRBV19 and TRBJ1-1; D gene unclear. The CDR3 runs to 15 residues. The germline V gene encodes CDR1 LNHDA and CDR2 SQIVND (reference sequence). Trimming cost V 5 bases and J 3 bases, with 16 bases left between them. The CDR3 sequence: CASSPDMVRDTEAFF. CDR3 sequence (DNA): TGTGCCAGTAGTCCCGACATGGTACGGGACACTGAAGCTTTCTTT.

This clonotype has only a few counts. J is TRBJ2-2 and V is TRBV4-1; D is unclear. This CDR3 is built from 14 residues. Germline values: CDR1 MGHRA, CDR2 YSYEKL. The ends were cut back, 3 bases at V and 4 bases at J, with 9 bases in the middle. CDR3 sequence reads: CASSQVGRTGELFF. DNA of the CDR3: TGCGCCAGCAGCCAGGTAGGACGCACCGGGGAGCTGTTTTTT.

This clonotype was picked up a small number of times. V and J are TRBV6-1 and TRBJ2-1; 9 bases agree with TRBD2. J was trimmed by 0 bases and V by 6 bases; bases with no gene match: 9. This CDR3 has 17 residues. Looked up from germline, CDR1 is MNHNS and CDR2 is SASEGT. CDR3 region: CASSPRAGGSSYNEQFF. CDR3 nucleotides: TGTGCCAGCAGCCCAAGGGCGGGGGGGAGCTCCTACAATGAGCAGTTCTTC.

This clonotype was seen more than once but under ten times. CDR3 coding DNA: TGTGCCAGCAGTTTTCGGTCGTCGTGGGGGAGCAATCAGCCCCAGCATTTT. Translation gives CASSFRSSWGSNQPQHF. The chain uses TRBV12-3 or TRBV12-4 and TRBJ1-5, with D maybe TRBD1 (5 bases). V lost 3 bases to trimming and J lost 1 base, with 16 bases between them. CDR3 length equals 17 residues.

The gene calls are TRBV19 and TRBJ1-2, with unresolved D. Trimming removed 7 bases from V and 5 bases from J, with 26 bases in between. Germline values: CDR1 LNHDA, CDR2 SQIVND (reference sequence). The CDR3 runs 17 residues. CDR3 sequence: CASTHIGRGSTNYGYTF. Written as DNA, the CDR3 is TGTGCCAGTACGCACATCGGCCGTGGCAGTACCAATTATGGCTACACCTTC.

The chain carries TRBV6-6 and TRBJ1-1, with D possibly matching TRBD1 (5 bases). The CDR3 totals 14 residues. V was pared by 0 bases and J by 1 base, with 6 bases between. Germline CDR1 is MNHNY and CDR2 is SVGAGI (reference sequence). For the CDR3, the DNA is TGTGCCAGCAGTTACTCTACAGGGAACACTGAAGCTTTCTTT. Protein sequence: CASSYSTGNTEAFF.

The chain uses TRBV10-3 and TRBJ2-3; 7 bases match TRBD1. Germline assignment: CDR1 ENHRY and CDR2 SYGVKD. J lost 0 bases, V lost 5 bases, and 11 bases had no gene match. The CDR3 spans 17 residues. The CDR3 coding sequence is TGTGCCATCAGTAAGGTGAAACAGGGGCCTAGCACAGATACGCAGTATTTT. Amino acid sequence: CAISKVKQGPSTDTQYF.

The rearrangement joins TRBV19 to TRBJ1-2, with 7 bases lining up with TRBD1. V dropped 7 bases and J dropped 3; count of bases not matched to a gene: 11. Looked up from germline, CDR1 is LNHDA and CDR2 is SQIVND (reference sequence). This CDR3 region has 15 residues. The CDR3 loop reads CASIPTGRSYYGYTF. CDR3 sequence (DNA): TGTGCCAGTATTCCGACAGGGAGGTCCTACTATGGCTACACCTTC.

This clonotype was seen ten or more times. V usage is TRBV27 and J usage is TRBJ2-1, with D unclear. Germline assignment: CDR1 MNHEY and CDR2 SMNVEV (reference sequence). This CDR3 has 13 amino acids. V lost 5 bases and J lost 0, with 5 bases in between. The CDR3 sequence: CASSGSSYNEQFF. CDR3 DNA: TGTGCCAGCAGTGGCAGCTCCTACAATGAGCAGTTCTTC.

Ten or more counts support this clonotype. The J gene is TRBJ2-1, the V gene TRBV5-1; the D is unclear. V was clipped by 7 bases and J by 6 bases, with 17 bases between them. Looked up from germline, CDR1 is SGHRS and CDR2 is YFSETQ. The CDR3 runs to 14 residues. CDR3 coding DNA: TGCGCCAGCCGCTCGACCATCGCCGGCAATGAGCAGTTCTTC. This gives the protein CASRSTIAGNEQFF.

The J gene is TRBJ2-1, the V gene TRBV19; TRBD2 matches at 8 bases. Germline assignment: CDR1 LNHDA and CDR2 SQIVND (reference sequence). V gave up 3 bases and J gave up 4 bases; unmatched junction bases: 8. The CDR3 is made up of 16 amino acids. Here the CDR3 reads CASSMETAGGYNEQFF. As DNA, the CDR3 is TGTGCCAGTAGTATGGAGACTGCGGGGGGTTACAATGAGCAGTTCTTC.

This clonotype was observed a few times. The chain carries TRBV25-1 and TRBJ2-7; D perhaps matches TRBD2 (6 bases). This CDR3 is built from 15 residues. The germline V and J ends were trimmed by 2 bases and 0 bases, with 11 bases remaining between them. Germline V CDR1 and CDR2: MGHDK, SYGVNS. CDR3 coding DNA: TGTGCCAGCAGTGAAAGGGACTCTGCCTCCTACGAGCAGTACTTC. It is translated as CASSERDSASYEQYF.

This clonotype appeared a few times. The rearrangement links TRBV6-6 to TRBJ2-3; TRBD2 is a possible D gene (6 bases). Trimming took off 6 bases at V and 3 bases at J, with 13 bases between the two ends. The germline CDR1 and CDR2 sequences are MNHNY and SVGAGI (reference sequence). CDR3 length: 14 residues. The CDR3 here is CASSRSRGTDTQYF. CDR3 bases: TGTGCCAGCAGCCGGTCCCGGGGGACAGATACGCAGTATTTT.

The chain recombines TRBV5-6 with TRBJ2-1; possibly TRBD1 or TRBD2 for D (5 bases each). The V and J ends lost 3 bases and 0 bases respectively, with 10 bases between them. This CDR3 region has 15 residues. Germline-derived CDR1 and CDR2 are SGHDT and YYEEEE. CDR3 protein: CASSWGPSSYNEQFF. In nucleotides, the CDR3 is TGTGCCAGCAGCTGGGGACCAAGCTCCTACAATGAGCAGTTCTTC.

This clonotype was picked up a small number of times. V usage is TRBV3-1 and J usage is TRBJ2-5; D call uncertain. In germline, CDR1 is LGHDT, CDR2 YNNKEL (reference sequence). The CDR3 runs to 12 residues. The V gene lost 3 bases and the J gene lost 3 bases, with 5 bases spanning the gap. CDR3 sequence (DNA): TGTGCCAGCAGCCAGACAAAAGAGACCCAGTACTTC. It is translated as CASSQTKETQYF.

The genes are TRBV2 and TRBJ2-1; 9 bases map to TRBD1. V was pared by 10 bases and J by 1 base, with 8 bases of the junction left unmatched. CDR1 and CDR2 from the germline V gene are SNHLY and FYNNEI. The CDR3 length is 15 residues. This CDR3 is CAIRRDRGSYNEQFF. CDR3 nucleotide sequence: TGTGCCATTCGCCGAGACAGGGGGTCCTACAATGAGCAGTTCTTC.

This clonotype was detected ten times or more. CDR3 DNA sequence: TGTGCCACCAGTGATAGACGACAGGCTGGGGACGAGCAGTACTTC. The encoded protein is CATSDRRQAGDEQYF. This chain uses TRBV24-1 with TRBJ2-7; D perhaps matches TRBD1 (6 bases). Germline CDR1 is KGHDR and CDR2 is SFDVKD. This CDR3 is built from 15 residues. Between the trimmed V and J ends, which lost 3 bases and 5 bases, there was a span of 16 bases.

This clonotype occurred many times. The V gene is TRBV20-1, the J gene TRBJ2-3; D not resolved. The CDR3 sequence is 12 residues long. Germline CDR1 DFQATT, CDR2 SNEGSKA (reference sequence). V was shortened by 2 bases and J by 6 bases, with 9 bases between the two germline ends. The CDR3 bases are TGCAGTGCTAGAACGGATCAGGATACGCAGTATTTT. It is translated as CSARTDQDTQYF.